Each of the 13 T cell receptor beta chains below was sequenced from the same sample in a study of a mutant IDH1 vaccine in newly diagnosed glioma. For these TCRs, the target antigens are not known. Documented time point: week 23, last vaccination. What each vaccine dose contained was 300 ug of mutant IDH1 20-mer peptide, accompanied by topical imiquimod. Repertoires were generated with immunoSEQ multiplex PCR, while TCRdb's copy carries only in-frame clones and drops some. The table records around 78,000 clones, 85% of them present only once. Source: PBMCs, taken from a glioma patient whose treatment included an IDH1 peptide vaccine. Receptors were obtained from a man between 25 and 39 years old with glioma. Some clones in this sample may be carry-over from other donors' samples.

This clone was detected only a few times. This sequence joins TRBV30 and TRBJ2-1; 14 bases fit TRBD2. Germline trimming cut 5 bases from V and 7 bases from J; bases unmatched to any gene: 7. The CDR3 sequence is 15 residues long. Looked up from germline, CDR1 is GTSNPN and CDR2 is SVGIG (reference sequence). CDR3 bases: TGTGCCTGGGACCCGGGACTAGCGGGAGTAAATGAGCAGTTCTTC. This encodes CAWDPGLAGVNEQFF. Looking up the rest from reference TRBV30 and TRBJ2-1 gives the full variable domain: SQTIHQWPATLVQPVGSPLSLECTVEGTSNPNLYWYRQAAGRGLQLLFYSVGIGQISSEVPQNLSASRPQDRQFILSSKKLLLSDSGFYLCAWDPGLAGVNEQFFGPGTRLTVL.

This clone has a handful of counts. The chain is built from TRBV4-2 and TRBJ2-6, with D unclear. The CDR3 has 14 residues. Germline CDR1 and CDR2: LGHNA and YNFKEQ. V was shortened by 0 bases and J by 3 bases, with 3 bases between the two germline ends. The CDR3 DNA is TGTGCCAGCAGCCAAGAGGTTGGGGCCAACGTCCTGACTTTC. Its translation is CASSQEVGANVLTF.

The chain has TRBV9 and TRBJ2-3; TRBD2 matches 7 bases. The CDR3 covers 15 residues. CDR1 SGDLS and CDR2 YYNGEE come from the germline V gene. V shed 0 bases and J 4 bases; nucleotides not matched to a gene: 5. DNA for the CDR3: TGTGCCAGCAGCGTAGGTGCGGGGGTGGCAGATACGCAGTATTTT. Translated, it gives CASSVGAGVADTQYF.

The chain couples TRBV25-1 to TRBJ2-5; 8 bases agree with TRBD1. The germline V gene has CDR1 MGHDK and CDR2 SYGVNS. The trim removed 3 bases at V and 7 bases at J, leaving 4 bases unmatched. The CDR3 contains 13 residues. The CDR3 bases are TGTGCCAGCAGTGAGGGACAGGCGGGGACCCAGTACTTC. It codes for CASSEGQAGTQYF.

CDR3 coding DNA: TGTGCCTGGAGTCGACAGTCAACTAATGAAAAACTGTTTTTT. Translation: CAWSRQSTNEKLFF. The rearrangement links TRBV30 to TRBJ1-4; D may be TRBD1 (5 bases). The CDR3 contains 14 residues. Germline CDR1 is GTSNPN and CDR2 is SVGIG (reference sequence). The V gene lost 2 bases and the J gene lost 0 bases, with 7 bases spanning the gap.

The V and J genes are TRBV6-5 and TRBJ1-1; D gene unclear. V was cut by 4 bases and J by 1 base, with 10 bases left in between. From germline, CDR1 is MNHEY and CDR2 SVGAGI. CDR3 size: 14 residues. The chain's CDR3 is CASSLDGQNTEAFF. As DNA, the CDR3 is TGTGCCAGCAGTTTAGACGGTCAGAACACTGAAGCTTTCTTT.

Written as DNA, the CDR3 is TGCAGCGCCGGTTTGGAGGGCCGAGAAGCTTTCTTT. Translated: CSAGLEGREAFF. This chain connects TRBV29-1 to TRBJ1-1; D ambiguous. The CDR3 covers 12 residues. Germline loops: CDR1 SQVTM, CDR2 ANQGSEA. The V end was cut by 7 bases, the J end by 8 bases, with 17 bases between. Looking up the rest from reference TRBV29-1 and TRBJ1-1 gives the full variable domain: SAVISQKPSRDICQRGTSLTIQCQVDSQVTMMFWYRQQPGQSLTLIATANQGSEATYESGFVIDKFPISRPNLTFSTLTVSNMSPEDSSIYLCSAGLEGREAFFGQGTRLTVV.

The rearrangement joins TRBV4-2 to TRBJ1-6; 9 nucleotides agree with TRBD1. V was pared by 3 bases and J by 8 bases, with 5 bases of the junction left unmatched. The germline V gene encodes CDR1 LGHNA and CDR2 YNFKEQ. This CDR3 is built from 15 residues. The CDR3 spells CASSHWTGEDSPLHF. The CDR3 nucleotides are TGTGCCAGCAGCCACTGGACAGGGGAAGATTCACCCCTCCACTTT.

The table lists this clone with many counts. The V call is TRBV5-1, the J call TRBJ1-1, with a weak D call TRBD1 (5 bases). This CDR3 has 16 amino acids. Between the trimmed V and J ends, which lost 4 bases and 0 bases, there was a span of 16 bases. Germline V gives CDR1 SGHRS, CDR2 YFSETQ. CDR3 DNA sequence: TGCGCCAGCAGCCCGGGGACCTCCGGTCTGAACACTGAAGCTTTCTTT. Encoded protein: CASSPGTSGLNTEAFF. The entire variable domain, with the rest obtained from reference TRBV5-1 and TRBJ1-1, is as follows: KAGVTQTPRYLIKTRGQQVTLSCSPISGHRSVSWYQQTPGQGLQFLFEYFSETQRNKGNFPGRFSGRQFSNSRSEMNVSTLELGDSALYLCASSPGTSGLNTEAFFGQGTRLTVV.

The chain links TRBV9 to TRBJ1-3; D ambiguous. The CDR3 consists of 14 residues. Germline V gene sequence: CDR1 SGDLS, CDR2 YYNGEE. V lost 0 bases to trimming and J lost 0 bases, with 4 bases between them. The CDR3 loop is CASSVAASGNTIYF. CDR3 nucleotide sequence: TGTGCCAGCAGCGTAGCGGCCTCTGGAAACACCATATATTTT.

This chain links TRBV5-1 with TRBJ1-1, with D possibly being TRBD1 (5 bases). Trimming removed 5 bases at V and 6 bases at J, with 17 bases between. Germline CDR1 SGHRS, CDR2 YFSETQ. This CDR3 contains 14 residues. The DNA for the CDR3 is TGCGCCAGCAGTAGCCGGGACGTAAGCGCTGAAGCTTTCTTT. The encoded protein is CASSSRDVSAEAFF.

CDR3 in amino acids: CASSLEFRGPEAFF. CDR3 DNA sequence: TGTGCCAGCAGTTTAGAGTTCAGGGGCCCTGAAGCTTTCTTT. The chain recombines TRBV27 with TRBJ1-1; tentatively, D is TRBD1 (6 bases). The V end was cut by 2 bases, the J end by 6 bases, with 13 bases between. The germline V gene encodes CDR1 MNHEY and CDR2 SMNVEV (reference sequence). This CDR3 has 14 residues.

The rearrangement uses TRBV11-2 and TRBJ2-2, with D perhaps matching TRBD1 (5 bases). Per germline, CDR1 SGHAT and CDR2 FQNNGV. This CDR3 spans 15 amino acids. Trimming took off 1 base at V and 4 bases at J, with 10 bases between the two ends. CDR3 amino acids: CASSLVRGRTGELFF. CDR3 DNA: TGTGCCAGCAGCTTAGTTAGGGGTCGCACCGGGGAGCTGTTTTTT.